The clone carrying this T cell receptor beta chain was seen at least ten times. This record comes from a study of early T cells in non-severe SARS-CoV-2 infection. Study at large: Sequencing input comprised bulk RNA from unsorted whole blood; chain pairing was not available.

The CDR3 totals 16 residues. The V gene end was trimmed by 0 bases and the J gene end by 3 bases; junction bases not matched to a gene: 9. Per germline, CDR1 SQVTM and CDR2 ANQGSEA. TCRdb fed the 5' RACE reads into MiXCR, producing one record per CDR3 protein. The table shows approximately 60,000 distinct CDR3 sequences, with 10% to 15% occurring only once. This receptor was taken from an adult who was a healthcare worker with PCR-confirmed SARS-CoV-2 infection or an uninfected control (not recorded which). The sample consisted of whole blood. This chain links TRBV29-1 with TRBJ2-7; 9 nucleotides line up with TRBD1. In DNA form, the CDR3 reads TGCAGCGTTGAAGATCGGGGGACAGGGACGGGCTACGAGCAGTACTTC. Amino acid sequence: CSVEDRGTGTGYEQYF.